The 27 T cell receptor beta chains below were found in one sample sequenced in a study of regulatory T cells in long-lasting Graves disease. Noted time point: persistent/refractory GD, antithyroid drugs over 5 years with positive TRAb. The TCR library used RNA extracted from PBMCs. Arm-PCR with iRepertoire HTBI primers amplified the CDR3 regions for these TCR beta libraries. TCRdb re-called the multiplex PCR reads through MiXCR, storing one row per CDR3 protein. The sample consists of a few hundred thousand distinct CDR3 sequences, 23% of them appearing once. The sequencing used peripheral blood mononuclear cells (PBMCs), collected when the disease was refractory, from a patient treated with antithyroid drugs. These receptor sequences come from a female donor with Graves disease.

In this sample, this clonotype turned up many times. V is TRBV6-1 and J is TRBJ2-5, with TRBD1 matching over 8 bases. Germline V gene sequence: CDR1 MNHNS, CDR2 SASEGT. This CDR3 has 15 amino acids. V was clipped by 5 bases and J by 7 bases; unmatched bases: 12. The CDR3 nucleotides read TGTGCCAGCAGTCAGACAGGGGTCGTTTCGGGGACCCAGTACTTC. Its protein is CASSQTGVVSGTQYF.

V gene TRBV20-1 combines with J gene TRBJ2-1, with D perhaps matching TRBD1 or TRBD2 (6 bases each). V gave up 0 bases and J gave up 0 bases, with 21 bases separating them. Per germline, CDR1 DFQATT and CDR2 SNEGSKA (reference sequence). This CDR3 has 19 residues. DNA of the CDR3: TGCAGTGCTAGAGATTTCCTTGCCGCAGGGGAGGACTCCTACAATGAGCAGTTCTTC. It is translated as CSARDFLAAGEDSYNEQFF.

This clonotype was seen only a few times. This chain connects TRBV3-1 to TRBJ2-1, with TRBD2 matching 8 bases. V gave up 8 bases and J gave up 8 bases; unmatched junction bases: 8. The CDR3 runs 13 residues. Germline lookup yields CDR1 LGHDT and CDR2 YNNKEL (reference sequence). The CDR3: CASASGSRDEQFF. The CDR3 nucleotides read TGTGCCAGCGCCAGCGGGAGTCGGGATGAGCAGTTCTTC.

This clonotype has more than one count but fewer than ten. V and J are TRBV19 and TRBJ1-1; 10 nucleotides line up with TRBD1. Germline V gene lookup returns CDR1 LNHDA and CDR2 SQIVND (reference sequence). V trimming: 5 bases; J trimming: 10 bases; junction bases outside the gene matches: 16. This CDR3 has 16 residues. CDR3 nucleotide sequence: TGTGCCAGTAGTGTTCGACAGGGGGCGGGGGTCGGCGGAGCTTTCTTT. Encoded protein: CASSVRQGAGVGGAFF.

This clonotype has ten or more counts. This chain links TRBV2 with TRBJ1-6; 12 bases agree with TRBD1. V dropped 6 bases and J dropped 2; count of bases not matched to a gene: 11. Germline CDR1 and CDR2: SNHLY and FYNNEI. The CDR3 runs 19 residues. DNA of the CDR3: TGTGCCAGCAGCGGGACAGGGGGCGAATTAATAGCCTATAATTCACCCCTCCACTTT. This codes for CASSGTGGELIAYNSPLHF.

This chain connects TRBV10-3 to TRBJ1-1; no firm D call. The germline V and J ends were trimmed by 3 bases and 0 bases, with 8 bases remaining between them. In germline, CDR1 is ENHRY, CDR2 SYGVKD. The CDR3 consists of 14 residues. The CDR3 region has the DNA TGTGCCATCAGTGAAAGAGGCCTGAACACTGAAGCTTTCTTT. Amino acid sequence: CAISERGLNTEAFF.

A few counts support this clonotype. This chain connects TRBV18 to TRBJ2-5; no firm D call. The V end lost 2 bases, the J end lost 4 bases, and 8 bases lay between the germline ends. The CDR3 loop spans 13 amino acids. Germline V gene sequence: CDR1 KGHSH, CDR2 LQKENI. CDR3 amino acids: CASSPGYRETQYF. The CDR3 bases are TGTGCCAGCTCACCAGGGTACAGAGAGACCCAGTACTTC.

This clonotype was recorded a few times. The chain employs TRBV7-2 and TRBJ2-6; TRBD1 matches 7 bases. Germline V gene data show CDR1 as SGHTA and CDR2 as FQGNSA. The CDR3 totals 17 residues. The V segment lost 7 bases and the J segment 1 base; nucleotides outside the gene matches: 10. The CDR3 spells CASTGTVKLSGANVLTF. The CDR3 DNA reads TGTGCCAGCACCGGGACAGTTAAACTTTCTGGGGCCAACGTCCTGACTTTC.

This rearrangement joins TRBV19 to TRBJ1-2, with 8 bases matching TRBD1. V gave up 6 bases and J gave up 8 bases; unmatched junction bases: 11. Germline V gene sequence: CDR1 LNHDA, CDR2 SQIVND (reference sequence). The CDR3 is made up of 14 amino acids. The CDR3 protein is CASSVTQAGGGYTF. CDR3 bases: TGTGCCAGTAGCGTGACACAGGCAGGGGGCGGCTACACCTTC.

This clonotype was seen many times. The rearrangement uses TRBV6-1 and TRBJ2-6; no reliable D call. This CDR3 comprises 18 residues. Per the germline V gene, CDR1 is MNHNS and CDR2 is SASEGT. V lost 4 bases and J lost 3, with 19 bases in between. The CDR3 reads CASSATPPSPIGANVLTF. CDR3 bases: TGTGCCAGCAGTGCCACACCACCCTCTCCAATTGGGGCCAACGTCCTGACTTTC.

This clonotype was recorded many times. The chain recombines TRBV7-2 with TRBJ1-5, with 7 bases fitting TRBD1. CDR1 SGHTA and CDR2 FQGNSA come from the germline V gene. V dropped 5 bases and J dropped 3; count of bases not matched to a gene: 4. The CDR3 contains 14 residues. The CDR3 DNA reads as TGTGCCAGCAGCCTCGGACAGGCCAATCAGCCCCAGCATTTT. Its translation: CASSLGQANQPQHF.

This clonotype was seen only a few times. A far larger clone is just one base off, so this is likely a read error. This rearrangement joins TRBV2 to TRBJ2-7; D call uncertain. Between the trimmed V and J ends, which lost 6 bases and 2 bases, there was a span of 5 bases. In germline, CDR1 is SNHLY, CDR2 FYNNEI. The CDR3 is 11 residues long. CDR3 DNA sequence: TGTGCCAGCAGATCTACCTACGAGCAGTACTTC. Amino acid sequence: CASRSTYEQYF.

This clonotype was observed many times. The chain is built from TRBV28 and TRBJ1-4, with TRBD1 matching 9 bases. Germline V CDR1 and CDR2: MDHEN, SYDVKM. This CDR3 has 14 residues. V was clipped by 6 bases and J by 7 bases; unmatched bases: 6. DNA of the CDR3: TGTGCCAGCAGCCTCCAGGGACAGGGTGAAAAACTGTTTTTT. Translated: CASSLQGQGEKLFF.

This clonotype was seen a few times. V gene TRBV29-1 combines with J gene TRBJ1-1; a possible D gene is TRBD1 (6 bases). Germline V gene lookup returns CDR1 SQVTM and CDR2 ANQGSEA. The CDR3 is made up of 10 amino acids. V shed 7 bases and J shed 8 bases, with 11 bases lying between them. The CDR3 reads CSAGHHEAFF. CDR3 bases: TGCAGCGCGGGACATCACGAAGCTTTCTTT.

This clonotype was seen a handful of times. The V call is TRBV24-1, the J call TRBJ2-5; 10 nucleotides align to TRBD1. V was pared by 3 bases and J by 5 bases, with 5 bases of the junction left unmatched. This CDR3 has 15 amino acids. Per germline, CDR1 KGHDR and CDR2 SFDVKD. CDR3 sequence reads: CATSDVTGGRETQYF. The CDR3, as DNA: TGTGCCACCAGTGATGTGACAGGGGGCCGGGAGACCCAGTACTTC.

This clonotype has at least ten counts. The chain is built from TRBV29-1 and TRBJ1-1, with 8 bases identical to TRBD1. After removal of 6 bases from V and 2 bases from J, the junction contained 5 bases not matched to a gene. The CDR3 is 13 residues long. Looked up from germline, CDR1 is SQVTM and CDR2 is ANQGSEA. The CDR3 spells CSVRQGPNTEAFF. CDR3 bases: TGCAGCGTACGACAGGGGCCTAACACTGAAGCTTTCTTT.

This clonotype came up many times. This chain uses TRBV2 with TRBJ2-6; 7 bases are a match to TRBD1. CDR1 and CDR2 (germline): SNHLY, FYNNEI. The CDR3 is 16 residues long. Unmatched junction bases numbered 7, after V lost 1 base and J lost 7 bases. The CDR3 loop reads CASSEGQGAKANVLTF. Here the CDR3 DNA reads TGTGCCAGCAGTGAAGGACAGGGAGCTAAAGCCAACGTCCTGACTTTC.

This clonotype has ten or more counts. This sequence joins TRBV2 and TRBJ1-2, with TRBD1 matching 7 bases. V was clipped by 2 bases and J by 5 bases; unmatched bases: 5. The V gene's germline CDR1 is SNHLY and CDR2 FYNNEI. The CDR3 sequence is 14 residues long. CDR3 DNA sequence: TGTGCCAGCAGTGAACCAGGGGGAGATTATGGCTACACCTTC. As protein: CASSEPGGDYGYTF.

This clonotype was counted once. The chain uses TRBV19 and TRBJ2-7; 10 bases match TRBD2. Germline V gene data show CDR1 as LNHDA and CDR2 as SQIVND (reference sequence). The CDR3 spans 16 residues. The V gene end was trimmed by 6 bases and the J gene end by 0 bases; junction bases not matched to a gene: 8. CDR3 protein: CASSKGRTSGSYEQYF. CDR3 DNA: TGTGCCAGTAGCAAAGGAAGGACTAGCGGCTCCTACGAGCAGTACTTC.

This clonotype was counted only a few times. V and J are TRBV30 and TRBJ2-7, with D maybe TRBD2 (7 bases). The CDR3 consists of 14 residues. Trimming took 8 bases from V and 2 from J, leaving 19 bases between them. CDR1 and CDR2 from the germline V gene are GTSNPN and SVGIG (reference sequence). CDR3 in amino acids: CAQTRGGDAYEQYF. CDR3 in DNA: TGTGCCCAAACGAGGGGGGGAGATGCCTACGAGCAGTACTTC.

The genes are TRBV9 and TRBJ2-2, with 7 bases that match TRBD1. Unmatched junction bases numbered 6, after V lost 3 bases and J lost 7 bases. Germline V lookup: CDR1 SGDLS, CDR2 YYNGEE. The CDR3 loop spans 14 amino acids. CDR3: CASSARTGVGELFF. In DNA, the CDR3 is TGTGCCAGCAGCGCACGAACAGGGGTCGGGGAGCTGTTTTTT.

The CDR3 loop reads CASSLVSWLEPGETQYF. The CDR3 DNA reads as TGTGCCAGCAGCTTAGTTTCGTGGCTCGAGCCTGGAGAGACCCAGTACTTC. This sequence joins TRBV7-9 and TRBJ2-5; the D is unclear. Trimming took 1 base from V and 4 from J, leaving 19 bases between them. CDR3 size: 17 residues. CDR1 and CDR2 (germline): SEHNR, FQNEAQ (reference sequence).

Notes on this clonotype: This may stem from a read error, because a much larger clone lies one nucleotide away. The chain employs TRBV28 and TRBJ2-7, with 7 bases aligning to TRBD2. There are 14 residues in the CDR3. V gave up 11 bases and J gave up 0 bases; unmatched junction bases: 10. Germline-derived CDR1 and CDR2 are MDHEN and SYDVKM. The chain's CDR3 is CAASATSSSYEQYF. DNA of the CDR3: TGTGCCGCCAGCGCGACTAGCTCCTCCTACGAGCAGTACTTC.

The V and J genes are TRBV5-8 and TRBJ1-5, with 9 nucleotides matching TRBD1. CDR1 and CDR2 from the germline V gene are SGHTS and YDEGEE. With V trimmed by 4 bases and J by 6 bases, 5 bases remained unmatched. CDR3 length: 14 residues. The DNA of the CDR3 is TGTGCCAGCAGCCCCTGGGACAGGGCTCAGCCCCAGCATTTT. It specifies CASSPWDRAQPQHF.

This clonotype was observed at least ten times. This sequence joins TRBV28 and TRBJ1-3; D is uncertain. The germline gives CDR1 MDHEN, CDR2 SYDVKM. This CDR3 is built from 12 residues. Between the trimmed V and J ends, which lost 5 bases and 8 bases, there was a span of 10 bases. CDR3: CASSGRWYTIYF. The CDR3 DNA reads TGTGCCAGCAGTGGTCGCTGGTACACCATATATTTT.

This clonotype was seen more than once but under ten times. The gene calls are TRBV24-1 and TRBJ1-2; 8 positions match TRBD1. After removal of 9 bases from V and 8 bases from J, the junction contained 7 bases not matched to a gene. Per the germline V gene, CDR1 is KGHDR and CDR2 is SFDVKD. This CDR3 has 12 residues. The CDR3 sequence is CATGQGLGGYTF. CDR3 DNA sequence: TGTGCCACCGGACAGGGTTTGGGCGGCTACACCTTC.

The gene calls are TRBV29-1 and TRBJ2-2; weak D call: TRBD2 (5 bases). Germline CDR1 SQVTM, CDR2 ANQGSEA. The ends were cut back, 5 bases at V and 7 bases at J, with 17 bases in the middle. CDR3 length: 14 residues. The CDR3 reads CSVSPFTAGGELFF. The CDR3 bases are TGCAGCGTTTCGCCCTTTACTGCGGGCGGGGAGCTGTTTTTT.